This T cell receptor beta chain originates from a study of shared clonotypes between healthy human individuals. Over several immunoSEQ plates, each subset's genomic DNA was distributed in even portions. Original processing methods: ImmunoSEQ supplied junction-only sequences lacking quality scores, so filtering was different. This table comes from immunoSEQ multiplex PCR, and its TCRdb copy is limited to in-frame clones, with some not included. The DNA gave D and trimming, while V, J and clone size come from that table. Seen here are about 2.1 million clones, 93% observed once, and the top ten hold about 1.7%. The naive CD8 subset, CD45RO-negative cells positively selected for CCR7, excluded terminally differentiated effector memory CD45RA+ cells. Donors, healthy HIV-negative adults, lacked recent acute infections or vaccinations. Germline assignment: CDR1 LNHDA and CDR2 SQIVND (reference sequence). V was cut by 6 bases and J by 7 bases, with 16 bases left in between. This CDR3 contains 13 residues.

Sequencing input: naive CD8+ T cells from PBMCs. This clonotype originated in a man younger than 35 in good health. Some clones in this sample may be carry-over from other donors' samples. J is TRBJ2-7 and V is TRBV19, with D unclear. CDR3: CASSLLLGGEQYF. Written as DNA, the CDR3 is TGTGCCAGTAGCCTCCTACTCGGTGGGGAGCAGTACTTC.